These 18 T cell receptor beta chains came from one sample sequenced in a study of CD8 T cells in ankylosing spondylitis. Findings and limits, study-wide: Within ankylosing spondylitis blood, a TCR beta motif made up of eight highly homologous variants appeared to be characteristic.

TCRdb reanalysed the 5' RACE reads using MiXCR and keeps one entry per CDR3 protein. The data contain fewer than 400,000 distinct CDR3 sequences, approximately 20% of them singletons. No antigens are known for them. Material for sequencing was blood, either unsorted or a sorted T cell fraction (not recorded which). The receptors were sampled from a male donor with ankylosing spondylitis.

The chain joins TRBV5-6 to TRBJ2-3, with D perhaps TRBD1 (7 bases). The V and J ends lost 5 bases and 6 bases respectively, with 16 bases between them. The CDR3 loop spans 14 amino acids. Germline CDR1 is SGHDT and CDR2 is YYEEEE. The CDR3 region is CASSSTGAGDTQYF. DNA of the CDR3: TGTGCCAGCAGTTCCACAGGGGCGGGGGATACGCAGTATTTT.

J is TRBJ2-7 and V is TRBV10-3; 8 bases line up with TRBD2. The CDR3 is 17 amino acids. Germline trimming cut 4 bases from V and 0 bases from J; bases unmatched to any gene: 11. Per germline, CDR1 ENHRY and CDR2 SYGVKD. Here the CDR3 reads CAISGGRSTSGSYEQYF. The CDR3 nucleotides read TGTGCCATCAGTGGAGGTCGCAGCACTAGCGGCTCCTACGAGCAGTACTTC.

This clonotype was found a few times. CDR3 DNA: TGTGCCAGCAGCGGACTGACAGGGCCCCTTTTGGGGGGGACCCTCCACTTT. It encodes CASSGLTGPLLGGTLHF. The chain joins TRBV9 to TRBJ1-6; TRBD1 matches 7 bases. CDR3 length: 17 amino acids. CDR1 SGDLS and CDR2 YYNGEE come from the germline V gene. V was clipped by 3 bases and J by 14 bases; unmatched bases: 20.

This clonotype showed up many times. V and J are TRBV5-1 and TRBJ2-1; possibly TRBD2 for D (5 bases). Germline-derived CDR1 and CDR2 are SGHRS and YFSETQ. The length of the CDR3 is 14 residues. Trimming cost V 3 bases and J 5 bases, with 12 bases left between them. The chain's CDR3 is CASSSRAGNNEQFF. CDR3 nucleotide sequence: TGCGCCAGCAGCTCCCGGGCGGGTAACAATGAGCAGTTCTTC.

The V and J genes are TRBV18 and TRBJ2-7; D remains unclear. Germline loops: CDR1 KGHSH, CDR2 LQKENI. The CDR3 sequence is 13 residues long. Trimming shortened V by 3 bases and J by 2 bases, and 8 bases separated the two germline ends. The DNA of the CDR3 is TGTGCCAGCTCACCCGGCGAGGCCTACGAGCAGTACTTC. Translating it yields CASSPGEAYEQYF.

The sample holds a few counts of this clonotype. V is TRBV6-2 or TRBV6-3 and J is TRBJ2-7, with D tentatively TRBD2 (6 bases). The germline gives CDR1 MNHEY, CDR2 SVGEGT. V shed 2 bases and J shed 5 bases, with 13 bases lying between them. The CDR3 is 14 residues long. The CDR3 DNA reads TGTGCCAGCAGTTACGGCGGGAATTCAGACGAGCAGTACTTC. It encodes CASSYGGNSDEQYF.

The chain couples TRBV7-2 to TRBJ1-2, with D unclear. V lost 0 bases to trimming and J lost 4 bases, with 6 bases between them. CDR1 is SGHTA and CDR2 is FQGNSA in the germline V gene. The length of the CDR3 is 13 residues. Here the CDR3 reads CASSLALTYGYTF. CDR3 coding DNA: TGTGCCAGCAGCTTAGCTCTAACCTATGGCTACACCTTC.

The CDR3 region is CASRARVPPQHF. Written as DNA, the CDR3 is TGCGCCAGCAGGGCCAGGGTCCCGCCCCAGCATTTT. The V and J genes are TRBV10-2 and TRBJ1-5; the D gene is possibly TRBD1 (5 bases). The CDR3 totals 12 residues. V lost 6 bases and J lost 9, with 12 bases in between. Germline assignment: CDR1 WSHSY and CDR2 SAAADI.

CDR3: CASSQTGTRTADTQYF. In nucleotides, the CDR3 is TGTGCCAGCTCACAAACCGGGACTAGGACCGCAGATACGCAGTATTTT. The chain has TRBV18 and TRBJ2-3; 8 nucleotides align to TRBD2. V dropped 4 bases and J dropped 4; count of bases not matched to a gene: 10. The V gene's germline CDR1 is KGHSH and CDR2 LQKENI. The CDR3 sequence is 16 residues long.

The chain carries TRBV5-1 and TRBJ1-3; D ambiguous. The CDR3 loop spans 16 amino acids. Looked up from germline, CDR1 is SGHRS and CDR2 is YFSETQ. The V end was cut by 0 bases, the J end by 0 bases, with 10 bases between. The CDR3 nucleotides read TGCGCCAGCAGCTTGGCCCGAGGCGCCTCTGGAAACACCATATATTTT. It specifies CASSLARGASGNTIYF.

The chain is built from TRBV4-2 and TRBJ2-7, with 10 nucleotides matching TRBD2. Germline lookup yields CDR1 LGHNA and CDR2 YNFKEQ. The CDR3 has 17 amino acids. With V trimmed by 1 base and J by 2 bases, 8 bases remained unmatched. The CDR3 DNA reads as TGTGCCAGCAGCCAAGCTATTTCCGGGACTAGCGCCTACGAGCAGTACTTC. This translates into CASSQAISGTSAYEQYF.

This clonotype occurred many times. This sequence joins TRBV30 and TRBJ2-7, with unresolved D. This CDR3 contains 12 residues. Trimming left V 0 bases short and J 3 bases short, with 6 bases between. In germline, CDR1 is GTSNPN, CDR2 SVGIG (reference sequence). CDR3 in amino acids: CAWSVLGYEQYF. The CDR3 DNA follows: TGTGCCTGGAGTGTACTCGGCTACGAGCAGTACTTC.

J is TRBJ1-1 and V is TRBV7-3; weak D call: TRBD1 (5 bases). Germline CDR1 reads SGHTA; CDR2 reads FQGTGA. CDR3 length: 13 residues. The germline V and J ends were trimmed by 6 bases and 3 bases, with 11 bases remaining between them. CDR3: CASSLLGDTEAFF. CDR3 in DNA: TGTGCCAGCAGTTTATTGGGGGACACTGAAGCTTTCTTT.

The CDR3 nucleotides are TGTGCCACCAGTGATTCTGACAGGTCTAGCACAGATACGCAGTATTTT. Translated, it gives CATSDSDRSSTDTQYF. This chain joins TRBV24-1 and TRBJ2-3; possibly TRBD1 for D (6 bases). Germline V lookup: CDR1 KGHDR, CDR2 SFDVKD. V was shortened by 2 bases and J by 0 bases, with 11 bases between the two germline ends. The CDR3 extends over 16 amino acids.

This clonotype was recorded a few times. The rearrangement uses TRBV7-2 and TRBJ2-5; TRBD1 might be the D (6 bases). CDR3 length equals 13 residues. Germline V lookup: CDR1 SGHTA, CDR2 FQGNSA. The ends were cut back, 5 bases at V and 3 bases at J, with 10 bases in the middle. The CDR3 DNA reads TGTGCCAGCAGCCCGGACAGAAAAGAGACCCAGTACTTC. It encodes CASSPDRKETQYF.

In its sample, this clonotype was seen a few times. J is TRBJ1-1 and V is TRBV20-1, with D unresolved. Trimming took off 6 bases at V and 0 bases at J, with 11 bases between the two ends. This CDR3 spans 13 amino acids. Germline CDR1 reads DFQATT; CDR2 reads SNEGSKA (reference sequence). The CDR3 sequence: CSASLLVNTEAFF. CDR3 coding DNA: TGCAGTGCCTCCCTGTTAGTGAACACTGAAGCTTTCTTT.

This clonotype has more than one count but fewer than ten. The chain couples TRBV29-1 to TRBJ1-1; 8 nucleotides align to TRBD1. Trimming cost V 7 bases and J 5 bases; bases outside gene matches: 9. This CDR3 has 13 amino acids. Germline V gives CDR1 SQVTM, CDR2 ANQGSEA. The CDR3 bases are TGCAGCGCGGACAGGGTGGAGGGGACTGAAGCTTTCTTT. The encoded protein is CSADRVEGTEAFF.

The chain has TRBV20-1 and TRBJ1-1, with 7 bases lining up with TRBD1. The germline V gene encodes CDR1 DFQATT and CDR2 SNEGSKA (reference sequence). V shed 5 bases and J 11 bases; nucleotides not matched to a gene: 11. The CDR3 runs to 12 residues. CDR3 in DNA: TGCAGTGCTGCTCATGGACAGGTGATGGCTTTCTTT. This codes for CSAAHGQVMAFF.